This passage covers 30 T cell receptor beta chains from one sample sequenced in a study of T cells and Merkel cell carcinoma outcomes (dated by TCRdb to the early 2020s). Libraries were constructed by the immunoSEQ multiplex PCR assay. Drawn from immuneACCESS, this table holds only the in-frame rearrangements with V and J called that TCRdb kept. Clones are partly lost; checked studies trace under half to an unresolved V gene and leave the rest unexplained. The sample table records about 12,000 clones; less than 97% of these occur just once. The ten largest account for approximately 0.97% of the sample. The sample comprised tumor tissue from Merkel cell carcinoma. Receptors originate from a human donor with Merkel cell carcinoma.

The genes are TRBV7-9 and TRBJ2-7; TRBD1 or TRBD2 may be the D gene (6 bases each). This CDR3 region has 15 residues. Germline CDR1 and CDR2: SEHNR and FQNEAQ (reference sequence). The V gene lost 10 bases and the J gene lost 2 bases, with 21 bases spanning the gap. The CDR3 nucleotides read TGTGCCACCTTCTATTCCGGGGGCCAGACCTACGAGCAGTACTTC. It translates to CATFYSGGQTYEQYF.

This clone was picked up one time. V usage is TRBV9 and J usage is TRBJ2-6, with D possibly TRBD2 on 6 matching bases. The V and J ends lost 7 bases and 1 base respectively, with 9 bases between them. CDR1 is SGDLS, CDR2 YYNGEE, per germline. This CDR3 region has 14 residues. The CDR3 reads CASGAGSGANVLTF. The CDR3, as DNA: TGTGCCAGCGGGGCGGGATCTGGGGCCAACGTCCTGACTTTC.

CDR3 nucleotide sequence: TGTGCCAGCACTGATGGGCAGGGGAACAATGAGCAGTTCTTC. Translation gives CASTDGQGNNEQFF. The rearrangement joins TRBV2 to TRBJ2-1; possible D gene TRBD1, 6 bases. Trimming removed 7 bases from V and 5 bases from J, with 15 bases in between. In germline, CDR1 is SNHLY, CDR2 FYNNEI. The CDR3 has 14 residues.

The gene calls are TRBV21-1 and TRBJ1-5. TRBV21-1 is reported as a pseudogene. The CDR3 spans 16 residues. As DNA, the CDR3 is TGTGCCAGCAGCAAAGGACCGAGGGTTAGCAATCAGCCCCAGCATTTT. This sequence encodes CASSKGPRVSNQPQHF.

The gene calls are TRBV19 and TRBJ1-4; D uncertain. CDR1 and CDR2 from the germline V gene are LNHDA and SQIVND (reference sequence). There are 15 residues in the CDR3. V was pared by 4 bases and J by 0 bases, with 9 bases between. The CDR3 nucleotides read TGTGCCAGTAGTACCCAACCAGCAACTAATGAAAAACTGTTTTTT. It encodes CASSTQPATNEKLFF.

A single count supports this clone. The chain joins TRBV30 to TRBJ2-1; TRBD1 aligns across 7 bases. Germline V lookup: CDR1 GTSNPN, CDR2 SVGIG (reference sequence). V gave up 7 bases and J gave up 4 bases; unmatched junction bases: 10. CDR3 length: 14 residues. The CDR3: CAFSTGALYNEQFF. CDR3 nucleotide sequence: TGTGCCTTCTCAACAGGGGCACTTTACAATGAGCAGTTCTTC. The variable domain in full, completed from reference TRBV30 and TRBJ2-1, reads SQTIHQWPATLVQPVGSPLSLECTVEGTSNPNLYWYRQAAGRGLQLLFYSVGIGQISSEVPQNLSASRPQDRQFILSSKKLLLSDSGFYLCAFSTGALYNEQFFGPGTRLTVL.

The V and J genes are TRBV10-3 and TRBJ2-2, with no clear D. The V gene lost 6 bases and the J gene lost 6 bases, with 8 bases spanning the gap. The CDR3 spans 12 residues. In germline, CDR1 is ENHRY, CDR2 SYGVKD. The CDR3 DNA reads TGTGCCATCAGCGGCCCATCCGGGGAGCTGTTTTTT. It encodes CAISGPSGELFF.

J is TRBJ1-2 and V is TRBV28; no firm D call. This CDR3 has 13 amino acids. Germline CDR1 MDHEN, CDR2 SYDVKM. Trimming cost V 2 bases and J 4 bases, with 8 bases left between them. This chain's CDR3 is CASSLGSAYGYTF. CDR3 DNA: TGTGCCAGCAGTTTAGGGTCAGCCTATGGCTACACCTTC.

The gene calls are TRBV14 and TRBJ2-5; D gene unclear. CDR1 is SGHDN and CDR2 is FVKESK in the germline V gene. The CDR3 length is 13 residues. Trimming stripped 3 bases from V and 6 bases from J, with 11 bases between. The CDR3 reads CASSQLQAKTQYF. CDR3 nucleotides: TGTGCCAGCAGCCAGCTACAAGCAAAGACCCAGTACTTC.

The rearrangement uses TRBV2 and TRBJ2-1, with D perhaps TRBD2 (5 bases). The CDR3 sequence is 12 residues long. The ends were cut back, 6 bases at V and 6 bases at J, with 9 bases in the middle. The germline V gene has CDR1 SNHLY and CDR2 FYNNEI. Here the CDR3 reads CASSGGVNEQFF. The CDR3 nucleotides are TGTGCCAGCAGCGGAGGAGTCAATGAGCAGTTCTTC.

This clone was observed a single time. CDR3 coding DNA: TGTGCCAGCAGTTTACAGGGGGAGGGGTACGAGCAGTACTTC. This sequence encodes CASSLQGEGYEQYF. The rearrangement uses TRBV6-6 and TRBJ2-7, with D possibly being TRBD1 (8 bases). Germline V gene lookup returns CDR1 MNHNY and CDR2 SVGAGI (reference sequence). This CDR3 comprises 14 residues. The V and J ends lost 4 bases and 4 bases respectively, with 14 bases between them.

The V call is TRBV7-9, the J call TRBJ2-7; tentatively, D is TRBD1 (6 bases). The germline V gene encodes CDR1 SEHNR and CDR2 FQNEAQ (reference sequence). V was cut by 3 bases and J by 3 bases, with 12 bases left in between. The CDR3 contains 14 residues. The CDR3 loop is CASSFTGTNYEQYF. For the CDR3, the DNA is TGTGCCAGCAGCTTTACGGGGACAAACTACGAGCAGTACTTC.

V and J are TRBV5-1 and TRBJ2-2; TRBD1 aligns across 7 bases. J was trimmed by 4 bases and V by 4 bases; bases with no gene match: 4. CDR1 and CDR2 (germline): SGHRS, YFSETQ. This CDR3 contains 14 residues. CDR3 nucleotide sequence: TGCGCCAGCAGCCCTAGACAGGGCACCGGGGAGCTGTTTTTT. This codes for CASSPRQGTGELFF.

This clone was seen just once. The chain employs TRBV18 and TRBJ1-5; D gene ambiguous. The CDR3 is 13 amino acids. Per germline, CDR1 KGHSH and CDR2 LQKENI. V lost 2 bases to trimming and J lost 4 bases, with 6 bases between them. As DNA, the CDR3 is TGTGCCAGCTCACCAGGACGGAATCAGCCCCAGCATTTT. Amino acid sequence: CASSPGRNQPQHF.

The chain has TRBV28 and TRBJ2-7, with 7 nucleotides matching TRBD1. Germline values: CDR1 MDHEN, CDR2 SYDVKM. CDR3 length: 16 amino acids. V lost 4 bases and J lost 6; bases outside the gene matches: 15. The CDR3 DNA reads TGTGCCAGCAGTTCTGAGGGGGCATCAGAATCGGGCGAGCAGTACTTC. Protein sequence: CASSSEGASESGEQYF.

The chain couples TRBV7-3 to TRBJ1-1, with D possibly matching TRBD1 (5 bases). This CDR3 region has 15 residues. V gave up 5 bases and J gave up 1 base, with 14 bases separating them. CDR1 is SGHTA and CDR2 is FQGTGA in the germline V gene. The CDR3: CASSPRPTGNTEAFF. CDR3 coding DNA: TGTGCCAGCAGCCCGAGACCCACAGGGAACACTGAAGCTTTCTTT.

The genes are TRBV6-5 and TRBJ1-1; the match to TRBD1 covers 7 bases. This CDR3 has 14 amino acids. The V gene's germline CDR1 is MNHEY and CDR2 SVGAGI. V lost 6 bases and J lost 5; bases outside the gene matches: 9. CDR3 protein: CASSPTQGRTEAFF. CDR3 DNA sequence: TGTGCCAGCAGCCCTACACAGGGGCGGACTGAAGCTTTCTTT.

This chain connects TRBV5-4 to TRBJ1-1; TRBD1 agrees at 11 bases. Trimming removed 7 bases from V and 4 bases from J; junction bases left unmatched: 3. The CDR3 has 13 amino acids. Germline loops: CDR1 SGHNT, CDR2 YYREEE (reference sequence). CDR3 sequence reads: CASGTGGSTEAFF. CDR3 nucleotide sequence: TGTGCCAGCGGGACAGGGGGTAGCACTGAAGCTTTCTTT. Together with reference TRBV5-4 and TRBJ1-1, the CDR3 gives the full variable domain: ETGVTQSPTHLIKTRGQQVTLRCSSQSGHNTVSWYQQALGQGPQFIFQYYREEENGRGNFPPRFSGLQFPNYSSELNVNALELDDSALYLCASGTGGSTEAFFGQGTRLTVV.

The genes are TRBV4-3 and TRBJ2-7; 12 positions agree with TRBD2. V trimming: 0 bases; J trimming: 2 bases; junction bases outside the gene matches: 5. CDR1 is LGHNA and CDR2 is YSLEER in the germline V gene. This CDR3 region has 17 residues. The CDR3 here is CASSQERTSGTPYEQYF. The DNA of the CDR3 is TGCGCCAGCAGCCAAGAAAGGACTAGCGGGACCCCCTACGAGCAGTACTTC.

Concerning this clone: One end of the junction fails to match germline, which may point to a read error. CDR3 residues: CSWTHGGNYGYTF. CDR3 nucleotide sequence: TGTTCCTGGACCCACGGGGGTAACTATGGCTACACCTTC. The chain joins TRBV30 to TRBJ1-2; tentatively, D is TRBD1 (5 bases). The CDR3 totals 13 residues. Germline CDR1 GTSNPN, CDR2 SVGIG (reference sequence).

V and J are TRBV6-6 and TRBJ2-3; a possible D gene is TRBD2 (5 bases). The CDR3 length is 16 residues. Germline V gene sequence: CDR1 MNHNY, CDR2 SVGAGI (reference sequence). With 0 bases removed from V and 2 bases from J, the gap between germline ends came to 12 bases. CDR3 loop: CASSYSEELDTDTQYF. The CDR3 DNA sequence: TGTGCCAGCAGTTACTCGGAGGAGCTAGACACAGATACGCAGTATTTT.

This clone came up once. A read error may produce the germline difference seen at one junction end. The chain employs TRBV14 and TRBJ2-3, with D possibly matching TRBD1 (6 bases). The CDR3 has 15 amino acids. Germline V gene data show CDR1 as SGHDN and CDR2 as FVKESK. CDR3 sequence: CASNQQGMSTDTQYF. The DNA for the CDR3 is TGTGCCAGCAACCAACAGGGTATGAGCACAGATACGCAGTATTTT.

This clone came up once. J is TRBJ1-1 and V is TRBV4-3; unclear D gene. The germline CDR1 and CDR2 sequences are LGHNA and YSLEER. Trimming took off 0 bases at V and 2 bases at J, with 7 bases between the two ends. CDR3 length equals 14 residues. CDR3 protein: CASSQDGSNTEAFF. CDR3 DNA sequence: TGCGCCAGCAGCCAAGATGGCAGCAACACTGAAGCTTTCTTT.

The chain carries TRBV12-5 and TRBJ1-5, with D possibly TRBD1 on 5 matching bases. Germline values: CDR1 LGHNT, CDR2 FRNRAP. Between the trimmed V and J ends, which lost 9 bases and 3 bases, there was a span of 18 bases. This CDR3 spans 15 amino acids. The CDR3 region is CASSYRGHHNQPQHF. Here the CDR3 DNA reads TGTGCTAGCTCCTACCGGGGCCATCACAATCAGCCCCAGCATTTT.

The rearrangement links TRBV30 to TRBJ2-1; 7 bases map to TRBD1. Trimming took 2 bases from V and 9 from J; bases not matched to a gene: 4. CDR1 and CDR2 (germline): GTSNPN, SVGIG (reference sequence). CDR3 size: 12 residues. Here the CDR3 DNA reads TGTGCCTGGAGTCGACAGGGAGCTGAGCAGTTCTTC. This sequence encodes CAWSRQGAEQFF.

This chain uses TRBV29-1 with TRBJ2-1, with D perhaps TRBD1 (5 bases). The CDR3 runs 16 residues. V lost 7 bases and J 1 base, leaving 20 bases between the germline ends. Germline V gene data show CDR1 as SQVTM and CDR2 as ANQGSEA. The CDR3: CSAGNTGGRSYNEQFF. Here the CDR3 DNA reads TGCAGCGCCGGAAATACAGGCGGCCGGTCCTACAATGAGCAGTTCTTC.

The V call is TRBV28, the J call TRBJ2-7; D call uncertain. The CDR3 covers 16 residues. Looked up from germline, CDR1 is MDHEN and CDR2 is SYDVKM. Trimming took off 3 bases at V and 0 bases at J, with 15 bases between the two ends. Here the CDR3 reads CASSFRLWVGSYEQYF. For the CDR3, the DNA is TGTGCCAGCAGTTTTCGGTTGTGGGTAGGCTCCTACGAGCAGTACTTC.

The V and J genes are TRBV10-3 and TRBJ2-2; 12 bases match TRBD2. V lost 0 bases to trimming and J lost 5 bases; unmatched junction nucleotides: 10. CDR3 length equals 19 residues. Germline CDR1 is ENHRY and CDR2 is SYGVKD. CDR3 DNA sequence: TGTGCCATCAGTGAGTCGAGACCTAGCGGGAGGGCCGGGACCGGGGAGCTGTTTTTT. Residues: CAISESRPSGRAGTGELFF.

V gene TRBV7-8 combines with J gene TRBJ1-2; D possibly corresponds to TRBD1 (6 bases). This CDR3 has 17 residues. Per the germline V gene, CDR1 is SGHVS and CDR2 is FQNEAQ. Trimming took 8 bases from V and 5 from J, leaving 27 bases between them. The CDR3 reads CASQSLGQLRIRYGYTF. CDR3 in DNA: TGTGCCAGCCAGAGCCTAGGACAGTTAAGAATACGTTATGGCTACACCTTC. The complete variable domain, with remaining parts taken from reference TRBV7-8 and TRBJ1-2, reads GAGVSQSPRYKVAKRGQDVALRCDPISGHVSLFWYQQALGQGPEFLTYFQNEAQLDKSGLPSDRFFAERPEGSVSTLKIQRTQQEDSAVYLCASQSLGQLRIRYGYTFGSGTRLTVV.

DNA of the CDR3: TGTGCCACCAGCATTAACGCGAGGGATTACACCTACGAGCAGTACTTC. Its translation is CATSINARDYTYEQYF. The J gene is TRBJ2-7, the V gene TRBV15, with D possibly TRBD2 on 5 matching bases. V gave up 4 bases and J gave up 2 bases, with 18 bases separating them. Germline CDR1 reads LNHNV; CDR2 reads YYDKDF (reference sequence). There are 16 residues in the CDR3.